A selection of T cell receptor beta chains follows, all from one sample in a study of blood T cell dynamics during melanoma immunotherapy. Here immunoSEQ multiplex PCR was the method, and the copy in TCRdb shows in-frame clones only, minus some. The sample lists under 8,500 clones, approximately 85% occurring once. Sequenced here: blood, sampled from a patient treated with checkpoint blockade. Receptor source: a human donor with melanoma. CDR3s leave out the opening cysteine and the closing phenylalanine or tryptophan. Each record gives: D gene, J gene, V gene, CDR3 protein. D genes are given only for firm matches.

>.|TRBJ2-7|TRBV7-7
ASSAGSSREQY
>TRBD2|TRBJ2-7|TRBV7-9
ASSFAGVDEQY
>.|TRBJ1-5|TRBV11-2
ASSPGGPHQPQH
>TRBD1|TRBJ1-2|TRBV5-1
ASSRDSKESSYGYT
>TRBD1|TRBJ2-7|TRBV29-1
SVQGVSSYEQY
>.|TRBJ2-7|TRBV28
ASSGRALGEQY
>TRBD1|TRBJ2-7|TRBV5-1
ASSMRDRGGEQY
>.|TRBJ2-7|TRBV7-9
ASSRSYEQY
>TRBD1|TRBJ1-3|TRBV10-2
ATGQGFSGNTIY
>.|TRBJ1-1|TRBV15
ATTLGGRATEAF
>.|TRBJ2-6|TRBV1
TSGTGAQGPGANVLT
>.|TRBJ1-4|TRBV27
ASRPLGGGREKLF
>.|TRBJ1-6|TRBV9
ASSVGGRGNSPLH
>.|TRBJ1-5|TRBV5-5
ASSFGTDSNQPQH
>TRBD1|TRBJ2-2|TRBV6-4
ASSAGTGDTGELF
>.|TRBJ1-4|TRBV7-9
ASSAGVFATNEKLF
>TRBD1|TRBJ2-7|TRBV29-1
SVTTGGTGEQY
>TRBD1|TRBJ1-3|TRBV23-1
ASSRNRGRNTIY
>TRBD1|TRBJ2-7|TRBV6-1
ASSGRNRGWAPYEQY
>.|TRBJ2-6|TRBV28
ASSFLGAAGANVLT